This T cell receptor beta chain was sequenced for a study of T cells in narcolepsy (dated by TCRdb to the late 2010s). For the study in its entirety: The study enrolled patients with narcolepsy type 1 or type 2 (NT1, NT2) together with healthy control donors. The study sought autoreactive T cells targeting hypocretin neuron self-antigens (hypocretin, TRIB2) in narcolepsy patients, using TCR Vbeta sequencing to track clonotypes in blood and CSF. General conclusions and limits of the study: According to the report, autoreactive clonotypes were detected serially in the blood of the same patients and of different patients, but not in healthy controls. In plots comparing CSF and blood CD4+ T cell clonotypes from the same patient, HCRT-specific and TRIB2-specific autoreactive clonotypes were highlighted. Numbers of sequenced blood memory CD4+ clonotypes were comparable, averaging approximately 38,000 in patients and under 35,000 in controls. No sequences matching autoreactive T cell clones were present in some of the blood memory CD4+ repertoires from patients and controls.

Memory CD4+ T cells were sorted ex vivo from peripheral blood of narcolepsy patients and healthy controls for TCR Vbeta sequencing. To note about this clone: This receptor's antigen is unknown. Qualities for individual bases were not recorded, and no much larger clone is one base off.

The germline V gene provides CDR1 SGHVS and CDR2 FQNEAQ. The CDR3 numbers 14 residues from cysteine through phenylalanine. Only the CDR3 DNA is retained, 42 bases long and in frame from the first base. V was cut back by 1 base and J by 4 bases, leaving a gap of 10 bases between them. Library method: the immunoSEQ multiplex PCR assay. TCRdb holds this immuneACCESS table with in-frame rearrangements only. Some clones are missing; in checked studies, unresolved V genes explain under half, and the rest has no known cause. The sample table contains approximately 30,000 clones; only one count was recorded for approximately 89% of them. The ten largest clones take up 1% to 1.3% of the sample.

The TCR was taken from a human donor with narcolepsy. The chain employs TRBV7-8 and TRBJ2-5, with the D gene uncertain. The sequencing sample was made of CD45RA- memory CD4+ T cells from PBMCs. The sample's cell subset or site label, in plain terms: memory T cells sorted ex vivo from peripheral blood. CDR3 sequence: CASSLEAAPETQYF. The DNA is as follows: TGTGCCAGCAGCTTAGAGGCAGCCCCAGAGACCCAGTACTTC.